A single sample gave rise to the 24 T cell receptor beta chains below, sequenced in a study of blood T cell repertoires in COVID-19 (dated by TCRdb to about 2020). Libraries were built with the immunoSEQ multiplex PCR assay. TCRdb retrieved this table from immuneACCESS and kept in-frame rearrangements only. Not all clones are present; in checked studies, unresolved V genes account for under half, and no reason is known for the remainder. The sample yields about 210,000 clones; roughly 88% were counted once. The ten largest make up 2% to 2.5% of the sample. The specimen sequenced was peripheral blood. The receptors were gathered from a man aged 40-49 years who had recovered from COVID-19.

In its sample, this clone was seen a few times. J is TRBJ2-7 and V is TRBV11-2, with 12 bases aligning to TRBD2. CDR1 is SGHAT, CDR2 FQNNGV, per germline. CDR3 length: 18 amino acids. Losses at the gene ends were 4 bases for V and 4 bases for J; bases not matched to a gene: 14. CDR3 loop: CASSSHLAGGPGMYEQYF. Written as DNA, the CDR3 is TGTGCCAGCAGCTCGCATCTAGCGGGAGGGCCAGGGATGTACGAGCAGTACTTC.

This clone was recorded a few times. In DNA form, the CDR3 reads TGTGCCAGCAATCAGGGGTCGAACTCTTACGAGCAGTACTTC. Protein product: CASNQGSNSYEQYF. The chain links TRBV2 to TRBJ2-7; perhaps TRBD1 as D (6 bases). The CDR3 is made up of 14 amino acids. Trimming pared 7 bases from V and 4 bases from J, leaving 17 bases between. From germline, CDR1 is SNHLY and CDR2 FYNNEI.

This chain connects TRBV29-1 to TRBJ1-2; D gene unclear. The CDR3 spans 12 residues. Germline lookup yields CDR1 SQVTM and CDR2 ANQGSEA. V dropped 6 bases and J dropped 0 bases, with 8 bases sitting between them. This chain's CDR3 is CSVDSPNYGYTF. The DNA of the CDR3 is TGCAGCGTGGACTCTCCTAACTATGGCTACACCTTC.

J is TRBJ2-6 and V is TRBV27, with D possibly matching TRBD2 (5 bases). From germline, CDR1 is MNHEY and CDR2 SMNVEV (reference sequence). This CDR3 has 16 amino acids. V lost 6 bases and J lost 4, with 16 bases in between. This chain's CDR3 is CASSSGWSAGANVLTF. In nucleotides, the CDR3 is TGTGCCAGCAGCTCGGGGTGGTCGGCCGGGGCCAACGTCCTGACTTTC.

The chain recombines TRBV7-9 with TRBJ2-7; D is unclear. Germline V gene lookup returns CDR1 SEHNR and CDR2 FQNEAQ (reference sequence). V was clipped by 4 bases and J by 0 bases, with 22 bases between them. The CDR3 is 18 residues long. The CDR3, as DNA: TGTGCCAGCAGCTCGGAGATTGGTTTCAGCGAAAGCTCCTACGAGCAGTACTTC. This translates into CASSSEIGFSESSYEQYF.

V and J are TRBV3-1 (or the pseudogene TRBV3-2) and TRBJ2-1; 7 bases are shared with TRBD2. The CDR3 runs 16 residues. J was trimmed by 2 bases and V by 4 bases; bases with no gene match: 8. Germline CDR1 and CDR2: LGHDT and YNNKEL (reference sequence). The CDR3 is CASSPTLAAPYNEQFF. CDR3 bases: TGTGCCAGCAGCCCTACCCTAGCGGCGCCCTACAATGAGCAGTTCTTC.

This rearrangement joins TRBV10-1 to TRBJ2-1, with D possibly matching TRBD2 (6 bases). The CDR3 covers 15 residues. CDR1 WNHNN and CDR2 SYGVQD come from the germline V gene (reference sequence). Trimming took 5 bases from V and 10 from J, leaving 21 bases between them. The CDR3 DNA is TGCGCCAGCAGTCTCTCGGTATCCTCTAGCGCAGAGCAGTTCTTC. This codes for CASSLSVSSSAEQFF.

The chain recombines TRBV18 with TRBJ2-7; TRBD1 might be the D (5 bases). V lost 5 bases and J lost 1, with 9 bases in between. The CDR3 loop spans 13 amino acids. The germline gives CDR1 KGHSH, CDR2 LQKENI. The DNA for the CDR3 is TGTGCCAGCTCAGGGGCTGGGTCCTACGAGCAGTACTTC. This translates into CASSGAGSYEQYF.

This chain connects TRBV7-2 to TRBJ2-2, with 10 bases fitting TRBD2. Germline V gene lookup returns CDR1 SGHTA and CDR2 FQGNSA. CDR3 length: 16 residues. The V segment lost 4 bases and the J segment 5 bases; nucleotides outside the gene matches: 7. DNA for the CDR3: TGTGCCAGCAGCTACCTAGCGGGAGTCGTTACCGGGGAGCTGTTTTTT. Protein sequence: CASSYLAGVVTGELFF.

The rearrangement uses TRBV6-5 and TRBJ1-4; 11 bases map to TRBD1. The CDR3 totals 14 residues. Germline loops: CDR1 MNHEY, CDR2 SVGAGI. With 6 bases clipped from V and 5 bases from J, the junction kept 2 bases outside the gene matches. CDR3 sequence: CASSGDRGNEKLFF. The CDR3 coding sequence is TGTGCCAGCAGCGGGGACAGGGGGAATGAAAAACTGTTTTTT.

V gene TRBV6-2 or TRBV6-3 combines with J gene TRBJ2-5; D call uncertain. Germline V gene sequence: CDR1 MNHEY, CDR2 SVGEGT. Trimming removed 6 bases from V and 5 bases from J, with 16 bases in between. The CDR3 runs 14 residues. CDR3 residues: CASSPTRGQETQYF. The CDR3 DNA reads TGTGCCAGCAGCCCGACCCGAGGCCAGGAGACCCAGTACTTC.

The V gene is TRBV7-2, the J gene TRBJ2-5; D might be TRBD2 (5 bases). CDR1 is SGHTA and CDR2 is FQGNSA in the germline V gene. Trimming removed 4 bases at V and 2 bases at J, with 17 bases between. The CDR3 totals 16 residues. CDR3: CASSSALGGGQETQYF. The CDR3 bases are TGTGCCAGCAGCTCCGCCCTAGGAGGCGGGCAAGAGACCCAGTACTTC. The whole variable domain, remainder taken from reference TRBV7-2 and TRBJ2-5, is GAGVSQSPSNKVTEKGKDVELRCDPISGHTALYWYRQSLGQGLEFLIYFQGNSAPDKSGLPSDRFSAERTGGSVSTLTIQRTQQEDSAVYLCASSSALGGGQETQYFGPGTRLLVL.

This rearrangement joins TRBV2 to TRBJ1-1; D perhaps matches TRBD1 (6 bases). This CDR3 is 18 amino acids long. Germline V gives CDR1 SNHLY, CDR2 FYNNEI. Trimming left V 3 bases short and J 0 bases short, with 20 bases between. The CDR3 loop reads CASSEGGAGENMNTEAFF. For the CDR3, the DNA is TGTGCCAGCAGTGAGGGAGGGGCAGGGGAGAACATGAACACTGAAGCTTTCTTT.

This sequence joins TRBV30 and TRBJ2-3, with TRBD2 matching 14 bases. Germline loops: CDR1 GTSNPN, CDR2 SVGIG (reference sequence). J lost 2 bases, V lost 6 bases, and 4 bases had no gene match. The CDR3 spans 15 residues. As DNA, the CDR3 is TGTGCCTGCGTGGGACTAGCGGGGGTCACAGATACGCAGTATTTT. This codes for CACVGLAGVTDTQYF.

This chain joins TRBV6-2 or TRBV6-3 and TRBJ2-2; possibly TRBD2 for D (6 bases). The germline CDR1 and CDR2 sequences are MNHEY and SVGEGT. The V end lost 0 bases, the J end lost 4 bases, and 9 bases lay between the germline ends. The CDR3 runs 15 residues. CDR3 sequence: CASSYSLGGTGELFF. The CDR3 DNA sequence: TGTGCCAGCAGTTACTCCTTGGGGGGCACCGGGGAGCTGTTTTTT.

The chain couples TRBV10-3 to TRBJ2-7, with 7 bases matching TRBD2. Germline-derived CDR1 and CDR2 are ENHRY and SYGVKD. V trimming: 6 bases; J trimming: 2 bases; junction bases outside the gene matches: 7. The CDR3 covers 14 residues. CDR3 residues: CAISAPGLTYEQYF. DNA for the CDR3: TGTGCCATCAGCGCCCCGGGACTAACCTACGAGCAGTACTTC.

The CDR3 loop is CAISEFMAGADNEQFF. The CDR3 DNA sequence: TGTGCCATCAGTGAGTTTATGGCAGGGGCCGACAATGAGCAGTTCTTC. J is TRBJ2-1 and V is TRBV10-3; D perhaps matches TRBD1 (6 bases). This CDR3 spans 16 amino acids. The germline CDR1 and CDR2 sequences are ENHRY and SYGVKD. V lost 1 base and J 5 bases, leaving 15 bases between the germline ends.

The chain joins TRBV12-3 or TRBV12-4 to TRBJ2-1, with D possibly TRBD2 on 5 matching bases. The CDR3 has 13 amino acids. V was shortened by 5 bases and J by 8 bases, with 13 bases between the two germline ends. This chain's CDR3 is CASSLTRKYEQFF. The CDR3 region has the DNA TGTGCCAGCAGTCTTACTAGGAAGTATGAGCAGTTCTTC.

The genes are TRBV7-2 and TRBJ2-7; tentatively, D is TRBD2 (5 bases). V lost 5 bases to trimming and J lost 5 bases, with 10 bases between them. CDR3 length: 12 amino acids. CDR1 is SGHTA, CDR2 FQGNSA, per germline. The DNA for the CDR3 is TGTGCCAGCAGCGGAGGTGGGAACGAGCAGTACTTC. Translated, it gives CASSGGGNEQYF. Variable domain in full (rest from reference TRBV7-2 and TRBJ2-7): GAGVSQSPSNKVTEKGKDVELRCDPISGHTALYWYRQSLGQGLEFLIYFQGNSAPDKSGLPSDRFSAERTGGSVSTLTIQRTQQEDSAVYLCASSGGGNEQYFGPGTRLTVT.

V gene TRBV5-5 combines with J gene TRBJ2-5; D might be TRBD1 (6 bases). The germline V gene encodes CDR1 SGHKS and CDR2 YYEKEE (reference sequence). The CDR3 is 14 amino acids. The V gene lost 4 bases and the J gene lost 4 bases, with 14 bases spanning the gap. CDR3 nucleotide sequence: TGTGCCAGCAGCACCAGGGGTGAAGTAGAGACCCAGTACTTC. This encodes CASSTRGEVETQYF.

J is TRBJ1-1 and V is TRBV12-3 or TRBV12-4, with D maybe TRBD1 (6 bases). The CDR3 is 13 residues long. V was pared by 4 bases and J by 7 bases, with 13 bases between. The CDR3 loop is CASSWGGPGEAFF. The CDR3 DNA reads as TGTGCCAGCAGTTGGGGGGGGCCGGGTGAAGCTTTCTTT.

This rearrangement joins TRBV7-6 to TRBJ2-7; 7 nucleotides agree with TRBD2. This CDR3 has 13 residues. V was clipped by 5 bases and J by 2 bases; unmatched bases: 3. Germline-derived CDR1 and CDR2 are SGHVS and FNYEAQ. In DNA, the CDR3 is TGTGCCAGCAGCAGCCGGGAGGCCTACGAGCAGTACTTC. Encoded protein: CASSSREAYEQYF.

This clone occurred once. As DNA, the CDR3 is TGTGCCATCAGTGAGTCAGCGGGAGGAGCTACTGAGCAGTTCTTC. It translates to CAISESAGGATEQFF. The chain employs TRBV10-3 and TRBJ2-1, with 9 positions matching TRBD2. The CDR3 runs to 15 residues. With V trimmed by 0 bases and J by 9 bases, 6 bases remained unmatched. The V gene's germline CDR1 is ENHRY and CDR2 SYGVKD.

This clone has only a few counts. CDR3 sequence: CASSLLAGFYNEQFF. The CDR3 DNA sequence: TGTGCCAGCAGCTTACTAGCGGGTTTTTACAATGAGCAGTTCTTC. V is TRBV7-9 and J is TRBJ2-1; 8 bases line up with TRBD2. V lost 2 bases to trimming and J lost 4 bases; unmatched junction nucleotides: 4. The germline V gene has CDR1 SEHNR and CDR2 FQNEAQ (reference sequence). The CDR3 has 15 residues.